A single sample gave rise to the 21 T cell receptor beta chains below, sequenced in a study of blood T cell repertoires in COVID-19 (dated by TCRdb to the early 2020s). Library prep was done by the immunoSEQ multiplex PCR assay. As stored in TCRdb, this immuneACCESS dataset retains in-frame rearrangements with V and J assigned. A fraction of the clones does not appear; measured against another copy, unresolved V genes explain less than half of the discrepancy, and the remainder lacks a known reason. The table for this sample lists around 700,000 clones; approximately 90% of them were counted only once. More than 0.25% of the sample is taken by the ten largest. Specimen: peripheral blood. These receptors were taken from a woman aged 18-35 years with acute or convalescent COVID-19.

V usage is TRBV12-3 or TRBV12-4 and J usage is TRBJ2-7; D is possibly TRBD2 (5 bases). V was shortened by 6 bases and J by 2 bases, with 11 bases between the two germline ends. The CDR3 is 13 amino acids. The CDR3 DNA follows: TGTGCCAGCAGCGCCGGGGTGGCCTACGAGCAGTACTTC. This encodes CASSAGVAYEQYF.

This chain joins TRBV19 and TRBJ1-1; no definite D call. There are 13 residues in the CDR3. Trimming removed 7 bases from V and 11 bases from J, with 20 bases in between. Per germline, CDR1 LNHDA and CDR2 SQIVND (reference sequence). The DNA for the CDR3 is TGTGCCAGTACCGATATCACCCGGTTCGCCGCTTTCTTT. Protein: CASTDITRFAAFF.

The genes are TRBV21-1 and TRBJ2-7; TRBD1 is taken as the D call from the table, unchecked against the DNA. TRBV21-1 constitutes a pseudogene. There are 15 residues in the CDR3. The chain's CDR3 is CASSTRDRVPYEQYF. The CDR3 bases are TGTGCCAGCAGCACCCGTGACAGGGTCCCCTACGAGCAGTACTTC.

The gene calls are TRBV18 and TRBJ1-3; the D gene is possibly TRBD1 (5 bases). V was pared by 0 bases and J by 1 base, with 10 bases between. The germline gives CDR1 KGHSH, CDR2 LQKENI. There are 16 residues in the CDR3. In DNA, the CDR3 is TGTGCCAGCTCACCACCGGAGAAGGGGTCTGGAAACACCATATATTTT. Protein product: CASSPPEKGSGNTIYF.

The V and J genes are TRBV5-1 and TRBJ2-1; D not resolved. The CDR3 totals 16 residues. Germline V gives CDR1 SGHRS, CDR2 YFSETQ. V lost 2 bases and J lost 0, with 12 bases in between. The CDR3 protein is CASSFRVESSYNEQFF. CDR3 nucleotides: TGCGCCAGCAGCTTTCGGGTCGAGAGCTCCTACAATGAGCAGTTCTTC.

Only one count was recorded for this clone. The chain recombines TRBV19 with TRBJ2-1, with a possible D match to TRBD1 (6 bases). V lost 7 bases to trimming and J lost 7 bases, with 20 bases between them. The germline V gene has CDR1 LNHDA and CDR2 SQIVND (reference sequence). This CDR3 has 15 amino acids. CDR3 bases: TGTGCCAGTACAATAGGCAGGGGATCTTGGAATGAGCAGTTCTTC. Its protein is CASTIGRGSWNEQFF.

J is TRBJ2-3 and V is TRBV20-1, with D possibly TRBD2 on 6 matching bases. Trimming pared 3 bases from V and 0 bases from J, leaving 13 bases between. The germline V gene has CDR1 DFQATT and CDR2 SNEGSKA (reference sequence). The CDR3 is 15 residues long. The CDR3 loop is CSASGGVSSTDTQYF. The DNA for the CDR3 is TGCAGTGCTAGTGGCGGGGTGTCTAGCACAGATACGCAGTATTTT.

V and J are TRBV7-9 and TRBJ2-7; 10 bases are a match to TRBD1. Germline V lookup: CDR1 SEHNR, CDR2 FQNEAQ (reference sequence). V trimming: 5 bases; J trimming: 5 bases; junction bases outside the gene matches: 9. CDR3 size: 15 residues. This CDR3 reads CASSQTGGVRDEQYF. The CDR3 region has the DNA TGTGCCAGCAGCCAGACAGGGGGCGTGCGGGACGAGCAGTACTTC.

Concerning this clone: This CDR3 is also generated by other DNA sequences in the sample. The rearrangement links TRBV2 to TRBJ2-7; D unresolved. Germline CDR1 is SNHLY and CDR2 is FYNNEI. The CDR3 is 11 amino acids. Trimming left V 4 bases short and J 3 bases short, with 4 bases between. CDR3 residues: CASSVRYEQYF. In nucleotides, the CDR3 is TGTGCCAGCAGTGTGCGCTACGAGCAGTACTTC.

J is TRBJ1-1 and V is TRBV4-3; no reliable D call. V lost 1 base and J lost 4, with 13 bases in between. This CDR3 is 15 amino acids long. CDR1 and CDR2 (germline): LGHNA, YSLEER. The CDR3 sequence is CASSQVGSGFTEAFF. CDR3 in DNA: TGCGCCAGCAGCCAAGTCGGGTCGGGTTTCACTGAAGCTTTCTTT.

A remark on this clone: This specimen includes other DNA sequences encoding the same CDR3. The rearrangement uses TRBV2 and TRBJ1-1, with D uncertain. Trimming cost V 4 bases and J 1 base, with 7 bases left between them. Looked up from germline, CDR1 is SNHLY and CDR2 is FYNNEI. The CDR3 consists of 13 residues. This chain's CDR3 is CASSVEENTEAFF. The CDR3 nucleotides read TGTGCCAGCAGTGTAGAGGAGAACACTGAAGCTTTCTTT.

This rearrangement joins TRBV6-5 to TRBJ2-7, with D hard to call. Germline V lookup: CDR1 MNHEY, CDR2 SVGAGI. Trimming pared 2 bases from V and 4 bases from J, leaving 12 bases between. CDR3 length: 14 amino acids. The CDR3 protein is CASSYQAGPYEQYF. In nucleotides, the CDR3 is TGTGCCAGCAGTTACCAGGCAGGCCCATACGAGCAGTACTTC.

V gene TRBV5-1 combines with J gene TRBJ1-1, with 9 bases that match TRBD1. This CDR3 spans 18 amino acids. The junction had 15 bases not matched to a gene; V was cut back by 5 bases and J by 1 base. Germline CDR1 SGHRS, CDR2 YFSETQ. CDR3 amino acids: CASRMGAGTGNSNTEAFF. The CDR3 DNA reads TGCGCCAGCAGGATGGGAGCCGGGACAGGGAACTCGAACACTGAAGCTTTCTTT.

This chain links TRBV2 with TRBJ1-5, with TRBD1 identical over 7 bases. This CDR3 is built from 17 residues. Germline values: CDR1 SNHLY, CDR2 FYNNEI. V shed 1 base, J shed 1 base, and the junction held 7 bases outside the gene matches. The CDR3 is CASSEDARGPSNQPQHF. The CDR3 coding sequence is TGTGCCAGCAGTGAAGACGCGAGGGGGCCGAGCAATCAGCCCCAGCATTTT.

This clone was recorded only once. Different DNA sequences within this sample yield the same CDR3. The chain joins TRBV7-9 to TRBJ1-1, with TRBD1 matching 8 bases. J lost 2 bases, V lost 7 bases, and 3 bases had no gene match. CDR3 length: 13 amino acids. CDR1 SEHNR and CDR2 FQNEAQ come from the germline V gene (reference sequence). CDR3 DNA: TGTGCCAGCATCGGGACAGGAAACACTGAAGCTTTCTTT. This encodes CASIGTGNTEAFF.

The V gene is TRBV7-8, the J gene TRBJ1-6; tentatively, D is TRBD1 (6 bases). Germline CDR1 and CDR2: SGHVS and FQNEAQ. V shed 5 bases and J shed 4 bases, with 12 bases lying between them. This CDR3 comprises 15 residues. CDR3 bases: TGTGCCAGCAGCCACCGGACAGAGTATAATTCACCCCTCCACTTT. It translates to CASSHRTEYNSPLHF.

The chain uses TRBV9 and TRBJ1-1, with no clear D. V was cut by 2 bases and J by 4 bases, with 12 bases left in between. Germline assignment: CDR1 SGDLS and CDR2 YYNGEE. The CDR3 totals 14 residues. The CDR3, as DNA: TGTGCCAGCAGCGTCGGAGCCCGGGTCACTGAAGCTTTCTTT. Amino acid sequence: CASSVGARVTEAFF.

This clone appeared a single time. The chain uses TRBV9 and TRBJ2-1; 7 bases line up with TRBD2. The CDR3 is made up of 17 amino acids. The germline CDR1 and CDR2 sequences are SGDLS and YYNGEE. V lost 4 bases to trimming and J lost 1 base; unmatched junction nucleotides: 11. DNA of the CDR3: TGTGCCAGCAGCAACCCCCGGGAGCGGGGTTCCTACAATGAGCAGTTCTTC. Translation: CASSNPRERGSYNEQFF.

The rearrangement joins TRBV27 to TRBJ1-5; possible D gene TRBD1, 5 bases. Germline V lookup: CDR1 MNHEY, CDR2 SMNVEV (reference sequence). CDR3 length equals 17 residues. Trimming took off 5 bases at V and 0 bases at J, with 17 bases between the two ends. The CDR3 region has the DNA TGTGCCAGCAGTCCCAGCCGGGGGAGTTATAGCAATCAGCCCCAGCATTTT. This translates into CASSPSRGSYSNQPQHF.

Points on this clone: An end of the junction differs from the germline gene, which may be a read error. The genes are TRBV27 and TRBJ1-1; D is undetermined. CDR1 and CDR2 (germline): MNHEY, SMNVEV (reference sequence). The CDR3 contains 11 residues. CDR3 protein: CASASNSEAFF. CDR3 DNA sequence: TGTGCCAGCGCGTCAAACAGTGAAGCTTTCTTT.

The chain joins TRBV7-9 to TRBJ2-2; perhaps TRBD1 as D (6 bases). This CDR3 is 13 amino acids long. Germline CDR1 is SEHNR and CDR2 is FQNEAQ (reference sequence). Trimming cost V 9 bases and J 6 bases, with 14 bases left between them. CDR3 sequence: CARGQLSPGELFF. CDR3 sequence (DNA): TGTGCCAGAGGACAGCTTAGCCCCGGGGAGCTGTTTTTT.